A single sample is the source of the 30 T cell receptor beta chains below, sequenced in a study of CDR3 diversity in severe acne. TCRdb re-called the PCR reads with MiXCR, one entry per CDR3 protein. Among about 90,000 distinct CDR3 sequences listed, roughly half were seen once. The sample consisted of blood. The receptors come from a male donor in good health, serving as a control.

V is TRBV2 and J is TRBJ2-1; 10 bases are shared with TRBD1. Germline CDR1 reads SNHLY; CDR2 reads FYNNEI. V gave up 6 bases and J gave up 4 bases; unmatched junction bases: 3. The CDR3 covers 14 residues. CDR3 DNA sequence: TGTGCCAGCAGCGGACAGGGGGGATACAATGAGCAGTTCTTC. As protein: CASSGQGGYNEQFF.

This chain uses TRBV27 with TRBJ1-1; D is possibly TRBD1 (5 bases). This CDR3 contains 14 residues. The V and J ends lost 3 bases and 4 bases respectively, with 12 bases between them. CDR1 is MNHEY and CDR2 is SMNVEV in the germline V gene (reference sequence). The CDR3 reads CASSFTSGVTEAFF. CDR3 coding DNA: TGTGCCAGCAGTTTTACGTCGGGGGTCACTGAAGCTTTCTTT.

In regard to this clonotype: A read error may be the cause here, since a much bigger clone is one base away. V is TRBV25-1 and J is TRBJ1-1; D is unclear. CDR3 length equals 15 residues. Trimming cost V 10 bases and J 6 bases, with 24 bases left between them. Germline CDR1 MGHDK, CDR2 SYGVNS. In DNA form, the CDR3 reads TGTGCCACCTCCCCGGCGACCTCCGGTAACGCTGAAGCTTTCTTT. Protein sequence: CATSPATSGNAEAFF.

This clonotype was observed a single time. The chain links TRBV24-1 to TRBJ1-1, with 11 bases that match TRBD1. This CDR3 contains 14 residues. V lost 4 bases, J lost 8 bases, and 5 bases stayed unmatched. Germline V lookup: CDR1 KGHDR, CDR2 SFDVKD. The CDR3 loop is CATSDSGTGGEAFF. For the CDR3, the DNA is TGTGCCACCAGTGACTCCGGGACAGGGGGAGAAGCTTTCTTT.

V usage is TRBV7-9 and J usage is TRBJ2-5; D is ambiguous. The germline V and J ends were trimmed by 3 bases and 5 bases, with 7 bases remaining between them. This CDR3 region has 12 residues. The V gene's germline CDR1 is SEHNR and CDR2 FQNEAQ (reference sequence). Here the CDR3 reads CASSFRLETQYF. DNA for the CDR3: TGTGCCAGCAGCTTCAGGTTGGAGACCCAGTACTTC.

The gene calls are TRBV7-3 and TRBJ2-3; 7 bases are a match to TRBD1. This CDR3 is 14 amino acids long. V lost 5 bases to trimming and J lost 5 bases; unmatched junction nucleotides: 7. Germline values: CDR1 SGHTA, CDR2 FQGTGA. DNA for the CDR3: TGTGCCAGCAGCCCGACAGGGAGCGGAGATACGCAGTATTTT. This encodes CASSPTGSGDTQYF.

The genes are TRBV6-5 and TRBJ2-6; D perhaps matches TRBD1 (6 bases). The CDR3 spans 19 residues. Germline V CDR1 and CDR2: MNHEY, SVGAGI. The V and J ends lost 6 bases and 0 bases respectively, with 21 bases between them. CDR3 sequence reads: CASRTPDSSPLSGANVLTF. The CDR3 region has the DNA TGTGCCAGCAGAACCCCGGACAGCTCCCCACTCTCTGGGGCCAACGTCCTGACTTTC.

The CDR3 spells CASSRTGATDTQYF. CDR3 DNA: TGTGCCAGCAGTAGGACAGGGGCCACAGATACGCAGTATTTT. The gene calls are TRBV12-3 or TRBV12-4 and TRBJ2-3, with 9 bases lining up with TRBD1. This CDR3 region has 14 residues. The trim removed 5 bases at V and 2 bases at J, leaving 2 bases unmatched.

A single count supports this clonotype. The chain joins TRBV7-2 to TRBJ2-3; 7 bases agree with TRBD2. The length of the CDR3 is 14 residues. The germline V gene encodes CDR1 SGHTA and CDR2 FQGNSA. With 5 bases clipped from V and 2 bases from J, the junction kept 4 bases outside the gene matches. The CDR3 region has the DNA TGTGCCAGCAGCCGGGACTATTACACAGATACGCAGTATTTT. Amino acids: CASSRDYYTDTQYF.

This clonotype occurred many times. The chain combines TRBV18 with TRBJ2-1; no reliable D call. V dropped 3 bases and J dropped 6 bases, with 3 bases sitting between them. The CDR3 length is 11 residues. The germline CDR1 and CDR2 sequences are KGHSH and LQKENI. The chain's CDR3 is CASSPTNEQFF. The CDR3 DNA follows: TGTGCCAGCTCACCTACCAATGAGCAGTTCTTC.

Worth noting for this clonotype: A read error is possible here, since a much larger clone lies one base away. The CDR3 protein is CASRSDGRDDYSYTF. CDR3 nucleotide sequence: TGTGCCAGCAGGTCAGATGGGAGGGACGACTATAGCTACACCTTC. The chain employs TRBV6-5 and TRBJ1-2, with a tentative D call TRBD1 (5 bases). Germline-derived CDR1 and CDR2 are MNHEY and SVGAGI. There are 15 residues in the CDR3.

This clonotype was counted many times. The CDR3 loop reads CAWSVLGAGEQYF. As DNA, the CDR3 is TGTGCCTGGAGTGTCTTGGGTGCTGGCGAGCAGTACTTC. V usage is TRBV30 and J usage is TRBJ2-7; D is undetermined. The CDR3 has 13 residues. The germline V gene encodes CDR1 GTSNPN and CDR2 SVGIG (reference sequence). The V end lost 0 bases, the J end lost 6 bases, and 12 bases lay between the germline ends.

In the case of this clonotype: A much larger clone differs by one base, so this may be a read error. The chain has TRBV7-9 and TRBJ1-5; D is undetermined. This CDR3 is built from 14 residues. Deletions cut 5 bases from V and 9 bases from J, with 17 bases between. Germline CDR1 and CDR2: SEHNR and FQNEAQ (reference sequence). The CDR3 sequence: CASSPRRDDRPQHF. The DNA for the CDR3 is TGTGCCAGCAGCCCTCGACGGGATGATCGGCCCCAGCATTTT. Looking up the rest from reference TRBV7-9 and TRBJ1-5 gives the full variable domain: DTGVSQNPRHKITKRGQNVTFRCDPISEHNRLYWYRQTLGQGPEFLTYFQNEAQLEKSRLLSDRFSAERPKGSFSTLEIQRTEQGDSAMYLCASSPRRDDRPQHFGDGTRLSIL.

This clonotype showed up many times. The J gene is TRBJ2-7, the V gene TRBV7-2, with 8 bases fitting TRBD1. This CDR3 spans 14 amino acids. V was pared by 1 base and J by 7 bases, with 6 bases of the junction left unmatched. Germline V lookup: CDR1 SGHTA, CDR2 FQGNSA. As DNA, the CDR3 is TGTGCCAGCAGCTTAGGGCAGGGGGCAATAGAGCAGTACTTC. Protein: CASSLGQGAIEQYF.

The CDR3 nucleotides read TGTGCCAGCAGCTTAGCGGGGGGGACAAGCACAGATACGCAGTATTTT. Protein product: CASSLAGGTSTDTQYF. The chain recombines TRBV6-5 with TRBJ2-3; 11 bases align to TRBD2. V was clipped by 6 bases and J by 0 bases; unmatched bases: 5. In germline, CDR1 is MNHEY, CDR2 SVGAGI. CDR3 size: 16 residues.

This clonotype has just a few counts. This chain joins TRBV7-9 and TRBJ2-5; 7 positions agree with TRBD2. The CDR3 covers 15 residues. V was clipped by 4 bases and J by 1 base; unmatched bases: 6. The germline CDR1 and CDR2 sequences are SEHNR and FQNEAQ (reference sequence). In DNA, the CDR3 is TGTGCCAGCAGCTCCCCCGGGACTATCCAAGAGACCCAGTACTTC. Protein: CASSSPGTIQETQYF.

This clonotype appeared a few times. The rearrangement joins TRBV2 to TRBJ1-5; D uncertain. The germline gives CDR1 SNHLY, CDR2 FYNNEI. Trimming removed 5 bases at V and 5 bases at J, with 10 bases between. The CDR3 extends over 13 amino acids. CDR3 coding DNA: TGTGCCAGCAGTACTCAGGAGTATCAGCCCCAGCATTTT. It specifies CASSTQEYQPQHF.

This clonotype was seen repeatedly, ten times or more. This chain links TRBV6-5 with TRBJ1-1; D remains unclear. CDR3 length equals 15 residues. Germline lookup yields CDR1 MNHEY and CDR2 SVGAGI. Trimming removed 0 bases at V and 0 bases at J, with 8 bases between. In nucleotides, the CDR3 is TGTGCCAGCAGTTACTCCGGATTGATGAACACTGAAGCTTTCTTT. It translates to CASSYSGLMNTEAFF.

This sequence joins TRBV4-1 and TRBJ1-1, with TRBD1 identical over 8 bases. The germline gives CDR1 MGHRA, CDR2 YSYEKL. V gave up 5 bases and J gave up 4 bases; unmatched junction bases: 12. CDR3 length: 16 amino acids. CDR3 loop: CASSLRTGRAGTEAFF. DNA of the CDR3: TGCGCCAGCAGCTTAAGGACAGGGAGGGCCGGCACTGAAGCTTTCTTT.

This clonotype was recorded at least ten times. The chain employs TRBV7-6 and TRBJ2-2, with 10 bases identical to TRBD2. Per germline, CDR1 SGHVS and CDR2 FNYEAQ. Germline trimming cut 3 bases from V and 6 bases from J; bases unmatched to any gene: 7. This CDR3 has 16 residues. The CDR3 here is CASSFSGTSVPGELFF. The CDR3 region has the DNA TGTGCCAGCAGCTTCTCCGGGACTAGCGTACCCGGGGAGCTGTTTTTT.

This clonotype was counted between two and nine times. V gene TRBV25-1 combines with J gene TRBJ1-6; 7 bases are shared with TRBD1. With 2 bases clipped from V and 4 bases from J, the junction kept 2 bases outside the gene matches. Germline CDR1 is MGHDK and CDR2 is SYGVNS. The CDR3 runs 15 residues. The CDR3 protein is CASSERGQYNSPLHF. In DNA form, the CDR3 reads TGTGCCAGCAGTGAAAGGGGACAGTATAATTCACCCCTCCACTTT.

The gene calls are TRBV7-6 and TRBJ2-7; 7 nucleotides match TRBD2. V shed 7 bases and J 0 bases; nucleotides not matched to a gene: 12. Germline CDR1 is SGHVS and CDR2 is FNYEAQ. The CDR3 is made up of 16 amino acids. CDR3 in amino acids: CASTPYGGEISYEQYF. The CDR3 coding sequence is TGTGCCAGCACCCCCTATGGGGGGGAGATCTCCTACGAGCAGTACTTC.

The chain couples TRBV9 to TRBJ2-7, with 9 bases matching TRBD2. The CDR3 is made up of 16 amino acids. With V trimmed by 4 bases and J by 2 bases, 10 bases remained unmatched. CDR1 and CDR2 from the germline V gene are SGDLS and YYNGEE. CDR3 nucleotides: TGTGCCAGCAGCCCAAAAGGACTAGCGAGGACCTACGAGCAGTACTTC. Its translation is CASSPKGLARTYEQYF. The full variable domain, its missing parts supplied by reference TRBV9 and TRBJ2-7, is DSGVTQTPKHLITATGQRVTLRCSPRSGDLSVYWYQQSLDQGLQFLIQYYNGEERAKGNILERFSAQQFPDLHSELNLSSLELGDSALYFCASSPKGLARTYEQYFGPGTRLTVT.

As concerns this clonotype: One end of the junction varies from germline; a read error may be responsible. The CDR3, as DNA: TGTGCCACCAGTGAGTCGACAGGGGCCAGCACAGATACGCAGTATTTT. Residues: CATSESTGASTDTQYF. The rearrangement links TRBV10-3 to TRBJ2-3; 8 bases agree with TRBD1. The CDR3 runs to 16 residues. The germline V gene has CDR1 ENHRY and CDR2 SYGVKD.

This rearrangement joins TRBV29-1 to TRBJ2-7; tentative D call: TRBD1 (5 bases). The CDR3 consists of 13 residues. In germline, CDR1 is SQVTM, CDR2 ANQGSEA. V lost 3 bases and J lost 3, with 12 bases in between. The CDR3: CSVETDNHYEQYF. The CDR3 DNA reads as TGCAGCGTTGAGACAGACAACCACTACGAGCAGTACTTC.

As to this clonotype: At one of its ends the junction is not consistent with the germline gene, which may arise from a read error. The V gene is TRBV29-1, the J gene TRBJ1-2; possibly TRBD1 for D (6 bases). The CDR3 totals 15 residues. CDR1 and CDR2 (germline): SQVTM, ANQGSEA. CDR3 region: CSVKDNGKGVYGYTF. The CDR3, as DNA: TGCAGCGTTAAAGATAATGGGAAGGGGGTCTATGGCTACACCTTC.

This clonotype came up many times. The chain recombines TRBV20-1 with TRBJ1-2; D not certain. Trimming took off 5 bases at V and 0 bases at J, with 10 bases between the two ends. The germline V gene encodes CDR1 DFQATT and CDR2 SNEGSKA (reference sequence). There are 13 residues in the CDR3. The CDR3: CSALLTANYGYTF. The CDR3 DNA reads as TGCAGTGCTCTACTAACAGCTAACTATGGCTACACCTTC.

This clonotype was found many times. The chain recombines TRBV10-3 with TRBJ1-2; no reliable D call. Between the trimmed V and J ends, which lost 3 bases and 4 bases, there was a span of 12 bases. From germline, CDR1 is ENHRY and CDR2 SYGVKD. The CDR3 extends over 14 amino acids. The DNA of the CDR3 is TGTGCCATCAGTGACGGAGGCGGACTCTATGGCTACACCTTC. It is translated as CAISDGGGLYGYTF.

J is TRBJ1-2 and V is TRBV10-3; D uncertain. The CDR3 contains 14 residues. Trimming took 6 bases from V and 3 from J, leaving 14 bases between them. Germline values: CDR1 ENHRY, CDR2 SYGVKD. The CDR3 DNA reads as TGTGCCATCAGGGTTACCGGTTCTTACTATGGCTACACCTTC. Translation gives CAIRVTGSYYGYTF.

The chain links TRBV28 to TRBJ1-6, with 11 bases that match TRBD1. The CDR3 sequence is 16 residues long. Unmatched junction bases numbered 13, after V lost 7 bases and J lost 11 bases. Germline lookup yields CDR1 MDHEN and CDR2 SYDVKM. CDR3: CASTIPGQGASPPLHF. CDR3 nucleotides: TGTGCCAGCACCATCCCCGGACAGGGGGCATCGCCACCCCTCCACTTT.